Reported below is one T cell receptor beta chain. Antigen unknown. Using RNA transcripts as the source, TCR beta CDR3 regions were amplified. The HTBI primer set was used in a first-round RT-PCR of the TCR CDR3. TCRdb reanalysed the multiplex PCR reads using MiXCR and keeps one entry per CDR3 protein. The table shows around 340,000 distinct CDR3 sequences, with roughly 17% occurring only once. This sample was taken from a study of T cells in Graves' hyperthyroidism and ophthalmopathy. Study-level results: Within blood appeared most thyroid clonotypes that had expanded above 0.001.

The CDR3 totals 14 residues. With 4 bases removed from V and 5 bases from J, the gap between germline ends came to 14 bases. Germline V lookup: CDR1 MGHRA, CDR2 YSYEKL. The receptor was isolated from a man aged 25 to 40 with Graves' hyperthyroidism. The chain is built from TRBV4-1 and TRBJ2-5; the D gene could be TRBD1 or TRBD2 (6 bases each). The sample comprised blood. The DNA of the CDR3 is TGCGCCAGCAGCCGAGTACCCGGGGGCGAGACCCAGTACTTC. It codes for CASSRVPGGETQYF.